Following are 26 T cell receptor beta chains from one sample sequenced in a study of cytotoxic CD8 clonotypes in ibrutinib-treated CLL. Assay used: immunoSEQ multiplex PCR; TCRdb lists only in-frame clones, some missing. The sample includes 250,000 to 350,000 clones, 60% to 80% of them seen just once. Sequencing was performed on PBMCs, taken at disease progression, from a patient treated with ibrutinib. The receptors shown here come from a human donor with chronic lymphocytic leukemia.

The chain is built from TRBV28 and TRBJ1-5, with D tentatively TRBD1 (6 bases). The ends were cut back, 5 bases at V and 3 bases at J, with 8 bases in the middle. The CDR3 has 13 residues. The germline CDR1 and CDR2 sequences are MDHEN and SYDVKM. CDR3 in amino acids: CASSGGPNQPQHF. The CDR3 DNA sequence: TGTGCCAGCAGTGGGGGCCCCAATCAGCCCCAGCATTTT.

The chain employs TRBV6-1 and TRBJ2-1, with TRBD1 matching over 9 bases. The CDR3 spans 12 residues. The V gene end was trimmed by 7 bases and the J gene end by 10 bases; junction bases not matched to a gene: 5. Germline CDR1 and CDR2: MNHNS and SASEGT. The CDR3 here is CASTGTGFEQFF. The CDR3 nucleotides read TGTGCCAGCACCGGGACAGGGTTCGAGCAGTTCTTC.

CDR3 sequence reads: CAISAATGANVLTF. The CDR3 DNA reads TGTGCCATCAGTGCGGCCACTGGGGCCAACGTCCTGACTTTC. The chain carries TRBV10-3 and TRBJ2-6; no reliable D call. CDR3 length: 14 amino acids. Trimming left V 4 bases short and J 2 bases short, with 6 bases between. CDR1 and CDR2 from the germline V gene are ENHRY and SYGVKD.

The chain has TRBV4-1 and TRBJ2-2; D gene unclear. The V end was cut by 3 bases, the J end by 6 bases, with 8 bases between. The V gene's germline CDR1 is MGHRA and CDR2 YSYEKL. The CDR3 loop spans 13 amino acids. The CDR3 loop reads CASSHLGPGELFF. The CDR3 DNA reads as TGCGCCAGCAGCCACTTAGGTCCCGGGGAGCTGTTTTTT.

The V gene is TRBV11-2, the J gene TRBJ2-2, with 9 positions matching TRBD1. CDR3 length equals 14 residues. V shed 10 bases and J 6 bases; nucleotides not matched to a gene: 9. Germline loops: CDR1 SGHAT, CDR2 FQNNGV. Here the CDR3 reads CAIHPGQGSGELFF. CDR3 DNA sequence: TGTGCCATCCATCCGGGACAGGGTTCCGGGGAGCTGTTTTTT.

V and J are TRBV29-1 and TRBJ2-7; 12 nucleotides align to TRBD2. J was trimmed by 3 bases and V by 6 bases; bases with no gene match: 6. From germline, CDR1 is SQVTM and CDR2 ANQGSEA. The CDR3 runs 14 residues. The CDR3 spells CSVGGLAGNYEQYF. CDR3 bases: TGCAGCGTCGGTGGACTAGCGGGAAACTACGAGCAGTACTTC.

This chain joins TRBV29-1 and TRBJ2-2; weak D call: TRBD1 (6 bases). The CDR3 extends over 14 amino acids. Trimming removed 4 bases at V and 5 bases at J, with 14 bases between. In germline, CDR1 is SQVTM, CDR2 ANQGSEA. CDR3 coding DNA: TGCAGCGTTGCCCGGGACACCGCTACCGGGGAGCTGTTTTTT. Translation gives CSVARDTATGELFF.

The chain employs TRBV2 and TRBJ1-3; D is ambiguous. The length of the CDR3 is 13 residues. Looked up from germline, CDR1 is SNHLY and CDR2 is FYNNEI. V lost 6 bases and J 4 bases, leaving 10 bases between the germline ends. The CDR3 DNA is TGTGCCAGCAGGTTCTCTCCCGGAAACACCATATATTTT. Translating it yields CASRFSPGNTIYF.

This clone was observed a handful of times. The CDR3 sequence is CASSKGAKETQYF. CDR3 coding DNA: TGTGCCAGTAGTAAGGGCGCGAAAGAGACCCAGTACTTC. The chain uses TRBV19 and TRBJ2-5, with D uncertain. The germline V and J ends were trimmed by 4 bases and 3 bases, with 9 bases remaining between them. The CDR3 loop spans 13 amino acids. Germline V gene lookup returns CDR1 LNHDA and CDR2 SQIVND (reference sequence). Combining the CDR3 with reference TRBV19 and TRBJ2-5 gives the whole variable domain DGGITQSPKYLFRKEGQNVTLSCEQNLNHDAMYWYRQDPGQGLRLIYYSQIVNDFQKGDIAEGYSVSREKKESFPLTVTSAQKNPTAFYLCASSKGAKETQYFGPGTRLLVL.

The chain has TRBV4-2 and TRBJ2-7; either TRBD1 or TRBD2 may supply D (6 bases each). Germline assignment: CDR1 LGHNA and CDR2 YNFKEQ. V lost 0 bases to trimming and J lost 0 bases, with 9 bases between them. This CDR3 has 15 residues. CDR3 in DNA: TGTGCCAGCAGCCAAGATAGGGGGGTCTCCTACGAGCAGTACTTC. Its protein is CASSQDRGVSYEQYF.

The genes are TRBV4-2 and TRBJ1-5; D might be TRBD1 (6 bases). There are 13 residues in the CDR3. Trimming stripped 0 bases from V and 7 bases from J, with 7 bases between. Germline CDR1 and CDR2: LGHNA and YNFKEQ. For the CDR3, the DNA is TGTGCCAGCAGCCAAGAAGGGGGGCAGCCCCAGCATTTT. The encoded protein is CASSQEGGQPQHF.

The rearrangement uses TRBV6-5 and TRBJ1-2; D ambiguous. Germline V gives CDR1 MNHEY, CDR2 SVGAGI. The CDR3 runs to 16 residues. V gave up 0 bases and J gave up 2 bases, with 13 bases separating them. This CDR3 is CASSYSIFGGNYGYTF. The CDR3 DNA sequence: TGTGCCAGCAGTTACTCGATTTTTGGAGGCAACTATGGCTACACCTTC.

Only a few counts were recorded for this clone. The chain recombines TRBV11-2 with TRBJ2-1; possible D gene TRBD1, 6 bases. CDR1 and CDR2 (germline): SGHAT, FQNNGV. The CDR3 has 14 residues. V lost 1 base and J 4 bases, leaving 8 bases between the germline ends. The CDR3: CASSLGGPYNEQFF. CDR3 in DNA: TGTGCCAGCAGCTTAGGGGGGCCTTACAATGAGCAGTTCTTC.

The chain employs TRBV12-5 and TRBJ2-1, with D perhaps TRBD2 (6 bases). V dropped 6 bases and J dropped 7 bases, with 22 bases sitting between them. This CDR3 spans 16 amino acids. Germline CDR1 reads LGHNT; CDR2 reads FRNRAP. CDR3 DNA sequence: TGTGCTAGTGGACCCCCTAGCGCGGGACCGGGGAATGAGCAGTTCTTC. Protein product: CASGPPSAGPGNEQFF.

The genes are TRBV27 and TRBJ1-5; D is unresolved. The CDR3 sequence is 13 residues long. Germline V lookup: CDR1 MNHEY, CDR2 SMNVEV (reference sequence). The ends were cut back, 4 bases at V and 1 base at J, with 5 bases in the middle. Here the CDR3 DNA reads TGTGCCAGCAGTTACAGCAGCAATCAGCCCCAGCATTTT. Translation: CASSYSSNQPQHF.

This clone was recorded once. CDR3 nucleotides: TGCGCCAGCAGCCAAACGGGACTAGCGGAGCAGTTCTTC. Its protein product is CASSQTGLAEQFF. V is TRBV4-1 and J is TRBJ2-1, with 10 bases identical to TRBD2. This CDR3 contains 13 residues. The germline V gene encodes CDR1 MGHRA and CDR2 YSYEKL. After removal of 2 bases from V and 10 bases from J, the junction contained 2 bases not matched to a gene.

The chain carries TRBV27 and TRBJ2-3, with 7 bases aligning to TRBD2. CDR1 is MNHEY and CDR2 is SMNVEV in the germline V gene (reference sequence). Unmatched junction bases numbered 6, after V lost 6 bases and J lost 6 bases. The CDR3 runs to 13 residues. The CDR3 DNA reads TGTGCCAGCAGCCTCAATAGCGGGGATACGCAGTATTTT. It is translated as CASSLNSGDTQYF.

This chain uses TRBV5-1 with TRBJ1-1; D possibly corresponds to TRBD1 (6 bases). The CDR3 is 15 residues long. Between the trimmed V and J ends, which lost 3 bases and 3 bases, there was a span of 15 bases. The V gene's germline CDR1 is SGHRS and CDR2 YFSETQ. Here the CDR3 reads CASSSRTDSYTEAFF. The CDR3 nucleotides are TGCGCCAGCAGCTCCAGGACAGACAGTTACACTGAAGCTTTCTTT.

The V call is TRBV5-1, the J call TRBJ2-7; 8 bases are shared with TRBD1. Germline loops: CDR1 SGHRS, CDR2 YFSETQ. CDR3 length equals 15 residues. Unmatched junction bases numbered 7, after V lost 2 bases and J lost 3 bases. CDR3 region: CASSFKPGQDYEQYF. Here the CDR3 DNA reads TGCGCCAGCAGCTTCAAACCGGGACAGGACTACGAGCAGTACTTC.

The chain combines TRBV11-1 with TRBJ2-7, with TRBD2 matching 11 bases. V trimming: 5 bases; J trimming: 4 bases; junction bases outside the gene matches: 13. CDR1 is SGHAT and CDR2 is FQDESV in the germline V gene (reference sequence). The CDR3 sequence is 17 residues long. The CDR3 DNA sequence: TGTGCCAGCAGCAAACCAGTAGCGGGAGGGAACAGATACGAGCAGTACTTC. Its protein is CASSKPVAGGNRYEQYF.

CDR3 in amino acids: CASSRAGGYTF. The CDR3 DNA reads TGTGCCAGCAGCCGAGCTGGGGGCTACACCTTC. The rearrangement uses TRBV7-2 and TRBJ1-2; no firm D call. The CDR3 totals 11 residues. Germline V gives CDR1 SGHTA, CDR2 FQGNSA. V was pared by 5 bases and J by 8 bases, with 9 bases between.

The J gene is TRBJ1-2, the V gene TRBV4-1; 7 positions agree with TRBD1. J gave up 7 bases and V 6 bases, and 8 bases lay outside the gene matches. The germline V gene has CDR1 MGHRA and CDR2 YSYEKL. The CDR3 has 13 residues. The CDR3 DNA reads TGCGCCAGCAGTCCCGGACGGACAGGTGGCTACACCTTC. It translates to CASSPGRTGGYTF.

The chain couples TRBV5-1 to TRBJ1-1, with no clear D. The V end lost 3 bases, the J end lost 1 base, and 10 bases lay between the germline ends. Germline loops: CDR1 SGHRS, CDR2 YFSETQ. The CDR3 runs to 14 residues. The CDR3 spells CASSWLSKNTEAFF. CDR3 sequence (DNA): TGCGCCAGCAGCTGGCTCAGTAAGAACACTGAAGCTTTCTTT.

The table lists this clone with a count of one. This chain connects TRBV6-5 to TRBJ1-5; D remains ambiguous. This CDR3 has 16 residues. V lost 0 bases to trimming and J lost 0 bases, with 9 bases between them. CDR1 MNHEY and CDR2 SVGAGI come from the germline V gene. CDR3 loop: CASSYSYGDSNQPQHF. The CDR3, as DNA: TGTGCCAGCAGTTACTCCTACGGGGATAGCAATCAGCCCCAGCATTTT.

The V gene is TRBV29-1, the J gene TRBJ2-7; 7 positions agree with TRBD1. The CDR3 spans 13 residues. In germline, CDR1 is SQVTM, CDR2 ANQGSEA. V lost 4 bases to trimming and J lost 0 bases; unmatched junction nucleotides: 3. In DNA, the CDR3 is TGCAGCGTTGTAGGGGGCACCTCCTACGAGCAGTACTTC. Protein sequence: CSVVGGTSYEQYF.

The genes are TRBV4-2 and TRBJ1-2; 10 nucleotides agree with TRBD1. Trimming at V came to 1 base and at J to 5 bases, leaving 7 bases not matched to a gene. Germline V CDR1 and CDR2: LGHNA, YNFKEQ. This CDR3 is built from 16 residues. For the CDR3, the DNA is TGTGCCAGCAGCCAAGGCCTGGGACAGGGGTCTTATGGCTACACCTTC. It codes for CASSQGLGQGSYGYTF.